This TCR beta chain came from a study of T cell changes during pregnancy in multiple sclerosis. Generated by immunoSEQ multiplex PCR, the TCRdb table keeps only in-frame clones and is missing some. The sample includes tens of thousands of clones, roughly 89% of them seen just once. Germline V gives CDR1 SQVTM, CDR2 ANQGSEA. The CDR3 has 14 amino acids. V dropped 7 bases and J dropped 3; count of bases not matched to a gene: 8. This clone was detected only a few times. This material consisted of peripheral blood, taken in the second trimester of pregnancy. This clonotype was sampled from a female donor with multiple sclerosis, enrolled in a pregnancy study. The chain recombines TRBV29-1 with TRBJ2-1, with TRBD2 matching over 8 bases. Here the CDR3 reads CSAAGAGDYNEQFF. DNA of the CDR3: TGCAGCGCGGCGGGAGCGGGAGACTACAATGAGCAGTTCTTC.